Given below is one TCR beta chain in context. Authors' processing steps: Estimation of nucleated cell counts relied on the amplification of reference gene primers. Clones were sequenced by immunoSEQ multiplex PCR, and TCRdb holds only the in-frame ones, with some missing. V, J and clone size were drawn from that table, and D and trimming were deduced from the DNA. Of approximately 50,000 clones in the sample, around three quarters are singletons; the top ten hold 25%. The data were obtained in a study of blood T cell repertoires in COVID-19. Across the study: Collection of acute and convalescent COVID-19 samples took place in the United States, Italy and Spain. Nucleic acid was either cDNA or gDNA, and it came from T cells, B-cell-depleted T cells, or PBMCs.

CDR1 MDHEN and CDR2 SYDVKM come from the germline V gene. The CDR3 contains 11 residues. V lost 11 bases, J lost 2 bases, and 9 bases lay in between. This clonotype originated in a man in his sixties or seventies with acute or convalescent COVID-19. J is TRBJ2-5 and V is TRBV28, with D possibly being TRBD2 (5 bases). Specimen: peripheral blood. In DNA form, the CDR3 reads TGTGCCGCCGGGGATCAAGAGACCCAGTACTTC. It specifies CAAGDQETQYF.